These 24 T cell receptor beta chains were sequenced from one sample in a study of shared clonotypes between healthy human individuals. Here immunoSEQ multiplex PCR was the method, and the copy in TCRdb shows in-frame clones only, minus some. The table lists over 400,000 clones, about 96% of them singletons. The specimen sequenced was naive CD4+ T cells sorted from blood. Described subset: CD45RA+ positively selected. These receptors were taken from a young woman in good health.

A note on this clone: Other DNA sequences of this sample code for an identical CDR3. The CDR3 sequence is CASSSTGSNQPQHF. CDR3 coding DNA: TGTGCCAGCAGTTCAACGGGGAGCAATCAGCCCCAGCATTTT. The chain carries TRBV27 and TRBJ1-5; the D is unclear. The V end lost 4 bases, the J end lost 1 base, and 8 bases lay between the germline ends. Germline CDR1 MNHEY, CDR2 SMNVEV (reference sequence). The CDR3 has 14 amino acids.

V is TRBV27 and J is TRBJ2-4, with D unclear. Deletions cut 4 bases from V and 0 bases from J, with 13 bases between. The CDR3 runs 16 residues. Germline assignment: CDR1 MNHEY and CDR2 SMNVEV (reference sequence). CDR3 sequence (DNA): TGTGCCAGCAGTTCCCCCTTGAGGTTAGCCAAAAACATTCAGTACTTC. This encodes CASSSPLRLAKNIQYF.

The rearrangement joins TRBV7-2 to TRBJ2-1; 13 nucleotides line up with TRBD2. The CDR3 consists of 19 residues. Germline lookup yields CDR1 SGHTA and CDR2 FQGNSA. V lost 1 base to trimming and J lost 7 bases; unmatched junction nucleotides: 13. The CDR3 DNA follows: TGTGCCAGCAGCTTAGGGGGCCGCGGACTAGCGGGAGTCGGGAATGAGCAGTTCTTC. Residues: CASSLGGRGLAGVGNEQFF.

This rearrangement joins TRBV5-6 to TRBJ2-1; 9 positions match TRBD2. This CDR3 is 15 amino acids long. The ends lost 2 bases at V and 4 bases at J; junction bases unmatched: 4. The germline gives CDR1 SGHDT, CDR2 YYEEEE. CDR3 coding DNA: TGTGCCAGCAGCTTAGCGGGAGGTGATTACAATGAGCAGTTCTTC. Translation: CASSLAGGDYNEQFF.

This chain joins TRBV28 and TRBJ2-2; 8 bases are shared with TRBD1. With V trimmed by 1 base and J by 5 bases, 12 bases remained unmatched. This CDR3 comprises 18 residues. Germline V gives CDR1 MDHEN, CDR2 SYDVKM. CDR3 DNA sequence: TGTGCCAGCAGTTTATACGGACAGGGTACGGGGGCTACCGGGGAGCTGTTTTTT. This sequence encodes CASSLYGQGTGATGELFF.

The chain couples TRBV28 to TRBJ1-3; no firm D call. CDR3 size: 14 residues. The germline V and J ends were trimmed by 6 bases and 2 bases, with 11 bases remaining between them. Germline V CDR1 and CDR2: MDHEN, SYDVKM. DNA of the CDR3: TGTGCCAGCAGCCCCGTTCCTACTGGAAACACCATATATTTT. It translates to CASSPVPTGNTIYF.

Points on this clone: Additional DNA sequences in this sample encode the identical CDR3. The chain's CDR3 is CASSLDGTSTDTQYF. The DNA for the CDR3 is TGCGCCAGCAGCCTAGACGGGACTAGCACAGATACGCAGTATTTT. This chain joins TRBV5-1 and TRBJ2-3, with D possibly matching TRBD2 (6 bases). Germline CDR1 SGHRS, CDR2 YFSETQ. Deletions cut 4 bases from V and 0 bases from J, with 12 bases between. This CDR3 has 15 amino acids.

The CDR3 sequence: CASSFLQTDTEAFF. In DNA form, the CDR3 reads TGTGCCAGCAGCTTTCTCCAAACTGACACTGAAGCTTTCTTT. The rearrangement joins TRBV7-9 to TRBJ1-1; no firm D call. The germline CDR1 and CDR2 sequences are SEHNR and FQNEAQ (reference sequence). Deletions cut 3 bases from V and 3 bases from J, with 11 bases between. The CDR3 has 14 residues. The full variable domain, rest sourced from reference TRBV7-9 and TRBJ1-1, is DTGVSQNPRHKITKRGQNVTFRCDPISEHNRLYWYRQTLGQGPEFLTYFQNEAQLEKSRLLSDRFSAERPKGSFSTLEIQRTEQGDSAMYLCASSFLQTDTEAFFGQGTRLTVV.

This clone has a single count. The chain couples TRBV2 to TRBJ1-3; possible D gene TRBD1, 5 bases. V was shortened by 8 bases and J by 0 bases, with 11 bases between the two germline ends. The CDR3 loop spans 14 amino acids. The germline gives CDR1 SNHLY, CDR2 FYNNEI. The CDR3 coding sequence is TGTGCCAGCGACGACAGTCCCTCTGGAAACACCATATATTTT. This translates into CASDDSPSGNTIYF.

The chain employs TRBV30 and TRBJ2-5, with 12 bases matching TRBD2. CDR3 size: 16 residues. Germline V lookup: CDR1 GTSNPN, CDR2 SVGIG (reference sequence). With V trimmed by 0 bases and J by 5 bases, 7 bases remained unmatched. CDR3 nucleotide sequence: TGTGCCTGGAGTGTAATGCTAGCGGGAGGGTTGGAGACCCAGTACTTC. It codes for CAWSVMLAGGLETQYF.

The rearrangement joins TRBV11-2 to TRBJ2-3; D gene ambiguous. CDR1 is SGHAT, CDR2 FQNNGV, per germline. V lost 4 bases to trimming and J lost 3 bases, with 14 bases between them. This CDR3 has 15 amino acids. The CDR3 sequence: CASSSVAQATDTQYF. The CDR3 bases are TGTGCCAGCAGCTCAGTTGCCCAAGCAACAGATACGCAGTATTTT.

This chain links TRBV29-1 with TRBJ2-7, with 7 bases identical to TRBD2. Germline V CDR1 and CDR2: SQVTM, ANQGSEA. The CDR3 has 13 residues. V shed 3 bases, J shed 3 bases, and the junction held 5 bases outside the gene matches. DNA for the CDR3: TGCAGCGTTGAGGGGACTAATCACTACGAGCAGTACTTC. Its protein is CSVEGTNHYEQYF.

V gene TRBV6-4 combines with J gene TRBJ2-5; D uncertain. Germline values: CDR1 MRHNA, CDR2 SNTAGT. CDR3 size: 12 residues. V dropped 5 bases and J dropped 2 bases, with 6 bases sitting between them. Here the CDR3 DNA reads TGTGCCAGCAGTACAGTACAAGAGACCCAGTACTTC. This encodes CASSTVQETQYF.

The gene calls are TRBV7-9 and TRBJ1-3; no clear D gene. Trimming stripped 3 bases from V and 2 bases from J, with 8 bases between. Germline loops: CDR1 SEHNR, CDR2 FQNEAQ (reference sequence). This CDR3 region has 14 residues. The CDR3 nucleotides are TGTGCCAGCAGCTTTAGTCGGACTGGAAACACCATATATTTT. It specifies CASSFSRTGNTIYF.

The chain uses TRBV28 and TRBJ1-4, with 8 bases that match TRBD1. The J segment lost 8 bases and the V segment lost 10 bases, leaving 9 bases of the junction unmatched. The CDR3 has 13 amino acids. CDR1 and CDR2 (germline): MDHEN, SYDVKM. This chain's CDR3 is CAILVPGGEKLFF. The CDR3 DNA reads as TGTGCCATCCTAGTTCCAGGGGGCGAAAAACTGTTTTTT.

This chain uses TRBV6-6 with TRBJ2-5, with 8 bases aligning to TRBD2. With the DNA end fitting TRBJ2-7 better, the J assignment may be wrong. There are 16 residues in the CDR3. CDR1 and CDR2 from the germline V gene are MNHNY and SVGAGI (reference sequence). In nucleotides, the CDR3 is TGTGCCAGCAGTTACTCCCCCGGGACTAGCTCCTACGAGCAGTACTTC. Its protein product is CASSYSPGTSSYEQYF.

This rearrangement joins TRBV6-5 to TRBJ2-7; D perhaps matches TRBD1 (5 bases). The ends were cut back, 0 bases at V and 3 bases at J, with 9 bases in the middle. The CDR3 sequence is 14 residues long. The germline gives CDR1 MNHEY, CDR2 SVGAGI. CDR3 loop: CASSYSDRDYEQYF. CDR3 bases: TGTGCCAGCAGTTACTCCGACAGAGACTACGAGCAGTACTTC.

V gene TRBV5-6 combines with J gene TRBJ2-1, with D perhaps matching TRBD2 (6 bases). Between the trimmed V and J ends, which lost 2 bases and 9 bases, there was a span of 27 bases. The CDR3 spans 18 residues. The V gene's germline CDR1 is SGHDT and CDR2 YYEEEE. CDR3 in amino acids: CASSFSTSGLMGSGEQFF. In DNA form, the CDR3 reads TGTGCCAGCAGCTTTTCAACGTCGGGACTCATGGGGTCAGGTGAGCAGTTCTTC.

The gene calls are TRBV28 and TRBJ2-1; D is possibly TRBD2 (6 bases). Trimming took off 5 bases at V and 3 bases at J, with 17 bases between the two ends. This CDR3 contains 16 residues. Germline CDR1 and CDR2: MDHEN and SYDVKM. The CDR3 spells CASSTVWAGLYNEQFF. The CDR3 DNA reads TGTGCCAGCAGTACGGTGTGGGCGGGGCTCTACAATGAGCAGTTCTTC.

CDR3 sequence reads: CASRASGTFNEQFF. CDR3 DNA sequence: TGTGCCAGCAGAGCTAGCGGTACGTTCAATGAGCAGTTCTTC. The chain is built from TRBV28 and TRBJ2-1; 7 bases agree with TRBD2. Germline CDR1 is MDHEN and CDR2 is SYDVKM. The V segment lost 6 bases and the J segment 6 bases; nucleotides outside the gene matches: 8. This CDR3 contains 14 residues.

The chain joins TRBV6-1 to TRBJ1-5, with D possibly being TRBD1 (5 bases). Germline lookup yields CDR1 MNHNS and CDR2 SASEGT. This CDR3 has 14 amino acids. Trimming shortened V by 8 bases and J by 6 bases, and 17 bases separated the two germline ends. The CDR3 loop reads CASRSDVGRQPQHF. The CDR3, as DNA: TGTGCCAGCCGAAGCGACGTGGGGCGTCAGCCCCAGCATTTT.

The chain links TRBV15 to TRBJ2-3; D not certain. Germline V gene lookup returns CDR1 LNHNV and CDR2 YYDKDF (reference sequence). Trimming stripped 0 bases from V and 3 bases from J, with 1 base between. CDR3 length: 12 residues. In DNA, the CDR3 is TGTGCCACCAGCAGAGATACAGATACGCAGTATTTT. Residues: CATSRDTDTQYF.

The chain has TRBV2 and TRBJ1-5; no firm D call. Trimming cost V 1 base and J 3 bases, with 7 bases left between them. The germline CDR1 and CDR2 sequences are SNHLY and FYNNEI. The CDR3 has 14 amino acids. The CDR3 nucleotides are TGTGCCAGCAGTGAAGGGTCTATCAATCAGCCCCAGCATTTT. It translates to CASSEGSINQPQHF.

This clone turned up a few times. V gene TRBV7-3 combines with J gene TRBJ1-1; D gene uncertain. Germline V gene data show CDR1 as SGHTA and CDR2 as FQGTGA. The CDR3 has 10 amino acids. V shed 10 bases and J shed 6 bases, with 9 bases lying between them. The CDR3 loop reads CANGVAEAFF. The CDR3 DNA is TGTGCCAACGGGGTGGCTGAAGCTTTCTTT.